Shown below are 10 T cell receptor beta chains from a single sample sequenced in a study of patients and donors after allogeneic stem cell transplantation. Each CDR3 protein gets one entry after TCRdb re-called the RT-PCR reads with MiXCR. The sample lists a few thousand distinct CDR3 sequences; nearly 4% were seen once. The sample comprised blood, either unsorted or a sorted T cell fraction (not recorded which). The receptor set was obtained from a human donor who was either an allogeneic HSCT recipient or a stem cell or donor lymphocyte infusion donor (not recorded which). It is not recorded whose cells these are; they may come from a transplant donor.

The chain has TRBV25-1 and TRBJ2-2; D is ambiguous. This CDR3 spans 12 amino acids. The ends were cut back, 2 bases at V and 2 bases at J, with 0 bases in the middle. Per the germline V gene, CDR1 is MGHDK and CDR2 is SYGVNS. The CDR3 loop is CASSENTGELFF. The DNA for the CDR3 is TGTGCCAGCAGTGAAAACACCGGGGAGCTGTTTTTT.

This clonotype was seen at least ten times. CDR3 in amino acids: CASGPATQGGNSPLHF. The CDR3 coding sequence is TGTGCCAGTGGGCCAGCGACACAGGGTGGGAATTCACCCCTCCACTTT. The chain couples TRBV12-3 or TRBV12-4 to TRBJ1-6, with a tentative D call TRBD1 (6 bases). There are 16 residues in the CDR3. The V end lost 9 bases, the J end lost 7 bases, and 22 bases lay between the germline ends.

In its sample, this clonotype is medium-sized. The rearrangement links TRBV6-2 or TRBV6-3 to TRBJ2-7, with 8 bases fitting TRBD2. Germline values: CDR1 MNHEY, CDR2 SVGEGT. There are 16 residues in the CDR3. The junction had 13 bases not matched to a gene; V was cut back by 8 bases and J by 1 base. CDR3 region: CASGPGGRTGSYEQYF. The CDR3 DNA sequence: TGTGCCAGCGGCCCTGGCGGGAGGACGGGGTCCTACGAGCAGTACTTC.

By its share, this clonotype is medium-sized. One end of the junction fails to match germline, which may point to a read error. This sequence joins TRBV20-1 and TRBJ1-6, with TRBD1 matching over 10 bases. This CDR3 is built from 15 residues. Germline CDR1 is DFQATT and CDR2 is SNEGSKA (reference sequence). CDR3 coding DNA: TGCAGTGCTCGAGACTCGACAGGGGGCAATTCACCCCTCCACTTT. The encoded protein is CSARDSTGGNSPLHF.

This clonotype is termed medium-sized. The CDR3 reads CSARGPFGDEQFF. As DNA, the CDR3 is TGCAGTGCTAGGGGTCCTTTTGGTGATGAGCAGTTCTTC. The chain joins TRBV20-1 to TRBJ2-1; D gene uncertain. V lost 3 bases, J lost 8 bases, and 14 bases lay in between. CDR1 is DFQATT, CDR2 SNEGSKA, per germline (reference sequence). The CDR3 is 13 amino acids.

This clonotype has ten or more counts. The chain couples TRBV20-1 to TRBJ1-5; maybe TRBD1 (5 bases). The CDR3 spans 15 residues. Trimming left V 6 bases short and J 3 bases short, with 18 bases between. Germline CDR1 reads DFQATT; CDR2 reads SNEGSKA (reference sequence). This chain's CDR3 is CSADQGGRVNQPQHF. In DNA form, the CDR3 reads TGCAGTGCGGATCAGGGAGGACGGGTCAATCAGCCCCAGCATTTT.

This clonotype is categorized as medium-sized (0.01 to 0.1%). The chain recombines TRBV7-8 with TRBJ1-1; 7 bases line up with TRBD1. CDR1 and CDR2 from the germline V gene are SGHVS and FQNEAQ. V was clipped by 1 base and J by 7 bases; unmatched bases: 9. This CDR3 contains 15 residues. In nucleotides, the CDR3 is TGTGCCAGCAGCTTAGGGCCAGCAGGGGGTGTTGAAGCTTTCTTT. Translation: CASSLGPAGGVEAFF.

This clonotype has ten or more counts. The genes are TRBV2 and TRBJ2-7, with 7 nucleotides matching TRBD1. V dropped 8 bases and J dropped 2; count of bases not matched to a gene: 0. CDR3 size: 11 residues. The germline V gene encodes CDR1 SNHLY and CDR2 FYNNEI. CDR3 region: CASQGAYEQYF. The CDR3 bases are TGTGCCAGCCAGGGGGCCTACGAGCAGTACTTC.

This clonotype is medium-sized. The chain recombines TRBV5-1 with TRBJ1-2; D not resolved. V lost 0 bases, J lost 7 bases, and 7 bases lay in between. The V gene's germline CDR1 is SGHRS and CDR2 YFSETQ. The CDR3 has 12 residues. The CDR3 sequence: CASSLDQLGYTF. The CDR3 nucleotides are TGCGCCAGCAGCTTGGACCAGCTTGGCTACACCTTC.

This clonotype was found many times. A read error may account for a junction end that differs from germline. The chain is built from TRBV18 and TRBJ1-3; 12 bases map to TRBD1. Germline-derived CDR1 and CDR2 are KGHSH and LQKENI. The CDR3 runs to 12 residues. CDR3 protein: CASSPAGTGGPF. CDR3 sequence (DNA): TGTGCCAGCTCACCTGCCGGGACAGGGGGCCCCTTT.